This TCR beta chain was captured in a study of T cells in Graves' hyperthyroidism and ophthalmopathy. Blood was sampled at initial diagnosis of hyperthyroidism, prior to onset of any ophthalmopathy symptoms. CDR1 SGHRS and CDR2 YFSETQ come from the germline V gene. The V gene lost 5 bases and the J gene lost 1 base, with 11 bases spanning the gap. The CDR3 is 14 amino acids. Authors of the study amplified TCR beta CDR3 regions from RNA transcripts. HTBI primers drove first-round RT-PCR of the TCR CDR3. One entry per CDR3 protein results from TCRdb running MiXCR on the multiplex PCR reads. The sample lists roughly 260,000 distinct CDR3 sequences, roughly 15% occurring once.

The chain carries TRBV5-1 and TRBJ2-3, with D possibly matching TRBD1 (7 bases). The sequenced sample consisted of blood. This sequence originates from a woman aged 40 to 50 with Graves' hyperthyroidism that later progressed to Graves' ophthalmopathy. DNA of the CDR3: TGCGCCAGCAGGCGGGACAGAGGCACAGATACGCAGTATTTT. The encoded protein is CASRRDRGTDTQYF.